This T cell receptor (beta chain) was obtained from a study of control samples from healthy donors and cancer patients. Trimming pared 3 bases from V and 7 bases from J, leaving 15 bases between. Germline CDR1 MDHEN, CDR2 SYDVKM. The length of the CDR3 is 14 residues. Libraries were prepared by immunoSEQ multiplex PCR; TCRdb keeps only in-frame clonotypes and omits some of them. The repertoire holds around 140,000 clones, with around 94% as singletons. The chain recombines TRBV28 with TRBJ2-5; possible D gene TRBD1, 5 bases. The sequence derives from a man in his forties in good health. Sequencing used blood. In DNA, the CDR3 is TGTGCCAGCAGTTTGAGGCAGGGCCCTAGGACCCAGTACTTC. Protein sequence: CASSLRQGPRTQYF.